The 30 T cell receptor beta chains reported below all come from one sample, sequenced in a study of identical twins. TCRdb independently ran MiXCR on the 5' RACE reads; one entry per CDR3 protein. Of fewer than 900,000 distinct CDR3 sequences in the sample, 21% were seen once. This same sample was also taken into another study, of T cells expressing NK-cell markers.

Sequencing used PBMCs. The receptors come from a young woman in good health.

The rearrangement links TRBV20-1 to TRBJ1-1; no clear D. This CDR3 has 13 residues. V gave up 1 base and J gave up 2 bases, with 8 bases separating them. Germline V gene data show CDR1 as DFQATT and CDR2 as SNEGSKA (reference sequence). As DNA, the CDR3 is TGCAGTGCTAGAGGGCAGCCCAACACTGAAGCTTTCTTT. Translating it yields CSARGQPNTEAFF.

The CDR3 protein is CSASVVTGETQYF. CDR3 DNA sequence: TGCAGTGCTAGCGTAGTGACGGGAGAGACCCAGTACTTC. The rearrangement joins TRBV20-1 to TRBJ2-5; D is unresolved. The V end lost 3 bases, the J end lost 4 bases, and 12 bases lay between the germline ends. Germline CDR1 DFQATT, CDR2 SNEGSKA (reference sequence). The CDR3 sequence is 13 residues long.

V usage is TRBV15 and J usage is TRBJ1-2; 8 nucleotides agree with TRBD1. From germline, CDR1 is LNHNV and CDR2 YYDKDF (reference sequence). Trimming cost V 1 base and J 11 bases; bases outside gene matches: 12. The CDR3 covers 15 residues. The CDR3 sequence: CATSRGGQGNSGYTF. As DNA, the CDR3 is TGTGCCACCAGCAGAGGCGGACAGGGAAACTCAGGATACACCTTC.

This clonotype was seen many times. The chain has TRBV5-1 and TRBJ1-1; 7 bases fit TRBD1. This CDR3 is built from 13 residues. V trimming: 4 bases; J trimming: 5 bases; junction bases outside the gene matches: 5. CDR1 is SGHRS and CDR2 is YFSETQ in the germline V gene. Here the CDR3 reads CASSTGEGTEAFF. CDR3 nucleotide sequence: TGCGCCAGCAGCACAGGGGAGGGAACTGAAGCTTTCTTT.

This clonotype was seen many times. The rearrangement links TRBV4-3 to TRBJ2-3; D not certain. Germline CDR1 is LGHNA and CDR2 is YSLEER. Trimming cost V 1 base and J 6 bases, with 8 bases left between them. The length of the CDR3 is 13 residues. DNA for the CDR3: TGCGCCAGCAGCCAAGGGTCGAGGGATACGCAGTATTTT. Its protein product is CASSQGSRDTQYF.

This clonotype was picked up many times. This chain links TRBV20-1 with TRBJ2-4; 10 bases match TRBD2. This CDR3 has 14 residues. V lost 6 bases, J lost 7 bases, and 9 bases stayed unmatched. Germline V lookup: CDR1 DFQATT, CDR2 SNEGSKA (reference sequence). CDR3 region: CSAYPSGGENIQYF. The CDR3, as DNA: TGCAGTGCCTACCCCAGCGGGGGGGAGAACATTCAGTACTTC.

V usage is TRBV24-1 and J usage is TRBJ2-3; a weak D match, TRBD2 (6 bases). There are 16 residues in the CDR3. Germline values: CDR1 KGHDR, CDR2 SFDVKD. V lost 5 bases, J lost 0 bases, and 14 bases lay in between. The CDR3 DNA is TGTGCCACCAGTGGGGGGGTAGCGGATAGCACAGATACGCAGTATTTT. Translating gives CATSGGVADSTDTQYF.

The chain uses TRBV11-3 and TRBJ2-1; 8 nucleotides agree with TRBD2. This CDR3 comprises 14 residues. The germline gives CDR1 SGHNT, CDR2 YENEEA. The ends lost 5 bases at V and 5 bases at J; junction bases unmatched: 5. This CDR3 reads CASSPSSGNNEQFF. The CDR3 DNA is TGTGCCAGCAGCCCCAGTAGCGGGAACAATGAGCAGTTCTTC.

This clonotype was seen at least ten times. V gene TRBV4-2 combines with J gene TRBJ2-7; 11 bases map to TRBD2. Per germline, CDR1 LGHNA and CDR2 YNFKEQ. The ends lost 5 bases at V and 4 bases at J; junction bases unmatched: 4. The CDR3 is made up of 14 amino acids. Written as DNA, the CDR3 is TGTGCCAGCAGCAATAGCGGGGGGGATTACGAGCAGTACTTC. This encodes CASSNSGGDYEQYF.

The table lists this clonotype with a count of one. The CDR3 here is CASSLVWGSTDTQYF. CDR3 nucleotide sequence: TGTGCCAGCAGTCTAGTCTGGGGGAGCACAGATACGCAGTATTTT. The V call is TRBV28, the J call TRBJ2-3, with D perhaps given as TRBD1 or TRBD2 (5 bases each). The CDR3 is made up of 15 amino acids. CDR1 MDHEN and CDR2 SYDVKM come from the germline V gene. V was trimmed by 5 bases and J by 0 bases, leaving 12 bases between them.

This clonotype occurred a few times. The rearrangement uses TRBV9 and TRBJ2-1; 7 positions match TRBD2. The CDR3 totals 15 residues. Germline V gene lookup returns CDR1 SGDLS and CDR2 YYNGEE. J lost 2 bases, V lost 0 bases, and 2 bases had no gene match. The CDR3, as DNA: TGTGCCAGCAGCGTAGTAAGCGGGACCTACAATGAGCAGTTCTTC. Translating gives CASSVVSGTYNEQFF.

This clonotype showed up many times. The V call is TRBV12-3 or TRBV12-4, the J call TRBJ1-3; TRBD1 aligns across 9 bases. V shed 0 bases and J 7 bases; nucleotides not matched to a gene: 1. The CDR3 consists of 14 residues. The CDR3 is CASSLADRGNTIYF. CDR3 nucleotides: TGTGCCAGCAGTTTAGCCGACAGGGGGAACACCATATATTTT.

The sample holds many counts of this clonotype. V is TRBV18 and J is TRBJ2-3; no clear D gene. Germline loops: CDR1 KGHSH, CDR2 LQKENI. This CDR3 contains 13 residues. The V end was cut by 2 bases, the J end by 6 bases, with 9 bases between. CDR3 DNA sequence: TGTGCCAGCTCACCATTCTACCAGGATACGCAGTATTTT. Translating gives CASSPFYQDTQYF. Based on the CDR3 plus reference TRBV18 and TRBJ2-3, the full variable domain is NAGVMQNPRHLVRRRGQEARLRCSPMKGHSHVYWYRQLPEEGLKFMVYLQKENIIDESGMPKERFSAEFPKEGPSILRIQQVVRGDSAAYFCASSPFYQDTQYFGPGTRLTVL.

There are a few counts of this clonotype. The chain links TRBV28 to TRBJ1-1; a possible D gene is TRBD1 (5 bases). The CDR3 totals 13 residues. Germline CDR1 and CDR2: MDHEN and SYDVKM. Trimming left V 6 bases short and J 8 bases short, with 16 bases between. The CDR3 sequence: CASSYQGATEAFF. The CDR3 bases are TGTGCCAGCAGCTATCAGGGCGCCACAGAAGCTTTCTTT. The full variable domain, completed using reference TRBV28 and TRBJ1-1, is DVKVTQSSRYLVKRTGEKVFLECVQDMDHENMFWYRQDPGLGLRLIYFSYDVKMKEKGDIPEGYSVSREKKERFSLILESASTNQTSMYLCASSYQGATEAFFGQGTRLTVV.

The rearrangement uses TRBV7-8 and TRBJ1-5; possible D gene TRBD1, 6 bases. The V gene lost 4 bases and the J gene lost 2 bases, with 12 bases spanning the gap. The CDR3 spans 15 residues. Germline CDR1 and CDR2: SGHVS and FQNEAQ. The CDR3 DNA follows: TGTGCCAGCAGCTGGGGGGGCTCCCGCAATCAGCCCCAGCATTTT. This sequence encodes CASSWGGSRNQPQHF.

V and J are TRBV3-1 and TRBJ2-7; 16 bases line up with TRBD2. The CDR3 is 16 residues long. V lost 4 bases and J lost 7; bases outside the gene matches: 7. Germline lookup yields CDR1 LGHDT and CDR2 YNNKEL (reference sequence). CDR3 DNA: TGTGCCAGCAGCCTCCCGGGACTAGCGGGAGGGCAAGAGCAGTACTTC. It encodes CASSLPGLAGGQEQYF.

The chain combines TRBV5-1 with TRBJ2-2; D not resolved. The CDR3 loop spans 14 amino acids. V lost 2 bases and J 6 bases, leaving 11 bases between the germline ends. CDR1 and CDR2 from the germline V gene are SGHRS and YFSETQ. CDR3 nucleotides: TGCGCCAGCAGCTTATTCCCAGAGGCCGGGGAGCTGTTTTTT. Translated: CASSLFPEAGELFF.

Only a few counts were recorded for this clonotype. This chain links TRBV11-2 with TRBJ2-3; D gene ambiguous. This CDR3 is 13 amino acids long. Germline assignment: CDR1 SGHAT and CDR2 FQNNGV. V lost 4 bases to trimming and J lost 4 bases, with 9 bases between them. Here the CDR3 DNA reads TGTGCCAGCAGCTCCCCGAGCTCAGATACGCAGTATTTT. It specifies CASSSPSSDTQYF.

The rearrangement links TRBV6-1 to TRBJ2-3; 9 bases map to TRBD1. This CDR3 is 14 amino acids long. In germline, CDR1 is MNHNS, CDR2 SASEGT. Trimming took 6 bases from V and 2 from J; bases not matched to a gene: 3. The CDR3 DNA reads TGTGCCAGCAGGGGACAGGGCTTCACAGATACGCAGTATTTT. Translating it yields CASRGQGFTDTQYF.

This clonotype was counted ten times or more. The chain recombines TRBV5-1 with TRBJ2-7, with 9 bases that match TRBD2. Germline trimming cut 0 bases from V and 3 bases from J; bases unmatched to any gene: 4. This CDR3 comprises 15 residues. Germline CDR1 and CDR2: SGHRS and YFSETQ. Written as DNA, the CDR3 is TGCGCCAGCAGCTTGGTGGCTAGCGGGAACTACGAGCAGTACTTC. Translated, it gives CASSLVASGNYEQYF.

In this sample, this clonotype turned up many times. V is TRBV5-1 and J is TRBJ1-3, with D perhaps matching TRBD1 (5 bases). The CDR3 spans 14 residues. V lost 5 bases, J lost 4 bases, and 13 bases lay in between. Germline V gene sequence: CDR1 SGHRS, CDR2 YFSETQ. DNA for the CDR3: TGCGCCAGCAGGGGGCTAGACGGAGGAAACACCATATATTTT. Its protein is CASRGLDGGNTIYF.

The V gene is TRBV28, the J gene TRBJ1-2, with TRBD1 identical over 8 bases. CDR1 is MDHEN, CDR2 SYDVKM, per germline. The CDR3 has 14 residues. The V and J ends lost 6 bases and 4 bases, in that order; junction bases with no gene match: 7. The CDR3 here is CASRSGGAGYGYTF. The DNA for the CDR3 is TGTGCCAGCAGGTCAGGGGGCGCTGGCTATGGCTACACCTTC.

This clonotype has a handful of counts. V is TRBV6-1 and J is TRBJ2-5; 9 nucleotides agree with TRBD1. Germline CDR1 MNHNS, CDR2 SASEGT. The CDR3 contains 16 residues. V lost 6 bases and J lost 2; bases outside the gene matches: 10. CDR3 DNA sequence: TGTGCCAGCAGCAATCCCGACAGGGGGGGACAAGAGACCCAGTACTTC. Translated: CASSNPDRGGQETQYF.

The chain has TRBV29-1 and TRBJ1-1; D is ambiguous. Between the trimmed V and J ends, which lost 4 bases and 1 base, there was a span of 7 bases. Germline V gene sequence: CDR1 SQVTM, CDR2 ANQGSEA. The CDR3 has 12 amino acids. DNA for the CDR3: TGCAGCGTTGTGAAGAGGAACACTGAAGCTTTCTTT. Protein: CSVVKRNTEAFF.

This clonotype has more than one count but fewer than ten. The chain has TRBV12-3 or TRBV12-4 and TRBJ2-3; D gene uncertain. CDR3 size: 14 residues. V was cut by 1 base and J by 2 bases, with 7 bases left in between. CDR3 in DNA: TGTGCCAGCAGTTTAGGTAGCCACACAGATACGCAGTATTTT. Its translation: CASSLGSHTDTQYF.

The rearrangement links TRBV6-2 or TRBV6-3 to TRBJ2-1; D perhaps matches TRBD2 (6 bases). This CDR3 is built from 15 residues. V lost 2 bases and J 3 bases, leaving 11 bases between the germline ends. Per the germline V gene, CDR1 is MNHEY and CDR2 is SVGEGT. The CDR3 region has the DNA TGTGCCAGCAGTTACCCACCCGGGAGCTACAATGAGCAGTTCTTC. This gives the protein CASSYPPGSYNEQFF.

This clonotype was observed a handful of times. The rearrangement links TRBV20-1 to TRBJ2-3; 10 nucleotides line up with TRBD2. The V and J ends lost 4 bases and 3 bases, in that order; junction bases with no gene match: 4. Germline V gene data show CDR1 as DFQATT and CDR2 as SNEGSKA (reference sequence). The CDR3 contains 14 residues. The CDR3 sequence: CSATTSGNTDTQYF. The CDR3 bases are TGCAGTGCTACAACTAGCGGGAATACAGATACGCAGTATTTT.

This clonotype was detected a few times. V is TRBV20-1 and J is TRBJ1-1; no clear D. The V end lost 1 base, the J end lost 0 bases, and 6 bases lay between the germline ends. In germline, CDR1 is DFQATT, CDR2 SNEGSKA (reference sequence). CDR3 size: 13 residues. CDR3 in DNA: TGCAGTGCTAGAGTGGGGTTGAACACTGAAGCTTTCTTT. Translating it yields CSARVGLNTEAFF.

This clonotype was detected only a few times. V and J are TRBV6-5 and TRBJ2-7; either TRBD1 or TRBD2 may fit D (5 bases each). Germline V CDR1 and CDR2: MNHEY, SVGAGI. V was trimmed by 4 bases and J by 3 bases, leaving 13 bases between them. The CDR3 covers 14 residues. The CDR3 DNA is TGTGCCAGCAGTTGGGGGACGGCGGACTACGAGCAGTACTTC. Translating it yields CASSWGTADYEQYF.

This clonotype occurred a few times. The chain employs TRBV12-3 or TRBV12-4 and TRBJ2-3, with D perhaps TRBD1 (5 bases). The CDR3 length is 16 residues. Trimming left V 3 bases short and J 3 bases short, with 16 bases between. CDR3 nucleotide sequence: TGTGCCAGCAGTTTGCTTAAGGGCACAGGTACAGATACGCAGTATTTT. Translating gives CASSLLKGTGTDTQYF.